These 19 T cell receptor beta chains came from one sample sequenced in a study of blood T cells in healthy people across ages. A second 7 to 11 cycle PCR used barcoded and J-beta primers. TCRdb independently ran MiXCR on the 5' RACE reads; one entry per CDR3 protein. The sample records 700,000 or so distinct CDR3 sequences, 22% being singletons. The sample comprised blood. The source is a man in his sixties or seventies in good health.

This clonotype was observed a handful of times. The chain couples TRBV4-2 to TRBJ2-1, with 9 positions matching TRBD2. Looked up from germline, CDR1 is LGHNA and CDR2 is YNFKEQ. Trimming cost V 4 bases and J 3 bases; bases outside gene matches: 7. The CDR3 totals 16 residues. The CDR3 protein is CASSPRAGGFYNEQFF. DNA of the CDR3: TGTGCCAGCAGCCCCAGGGCGGGGGGGTTCTACAATGAGCAGTTCTTC.

This clonotype has only a few counts. The chain carries TRBV15 and TRBJ2-5, with a weak D call TRBD1 (6 bases). CDR1 LNHNV and CDR2 YYDKDF come from the germline V gene (reference sequence). The CDR3 contains 14 residues. With 0 bases removed from V and 4 bases from J, the gap between germline ends came to 9 bases. CDR3 sequence (DNA): TGTGCCACCAGCAGAGAAGGGGGAGTAGAGACCCAGTACTTC. Translated: CATSREGGVETQYF.

The chain combines TRBV5-6 with TRBJ2-3; D remains ambiguous. The CDR3 consists of 14 residues. The V end lost 4 bases, the J end lost 0 bases, and 9 bases lay between the germline ends. Per the germline V gene, CDR1 is SGHDT and CDR2 is YYEEEE. CDR3 in DNA: TGTGCCAGCAGCCTAAGATTTAGCACAGATACGCAGTATTTT. As protein: CASSLRFSTDTQYF.

This clonotype has a handful of counts. The chain has TRBV10-3 and TRBJ1-1; possibly TRBD1 for D (6 bases). Germline loops: CDR1 ENHRY, CDR2 SYGVKD. The CDR3 runs to 13 residues. The V end was cut by 8 bases, the J end by 0 bases, with 10 bases between. The CDR3 loop is CAIQDSLNTEAFF. CDR3 bases: TGTGCCATCCAGGACAGCTTGAACACTGAAGCTTTCTTT.

This clonotype has only a few counts. The DNA for the CDR3 is TGTGCCAGTAGCACCTCCCGGGACGGGGCATCAGATACGCAGTATTTT. This translates into CASSTSRDGASDTQYF. The chain couples TRBV19 to TRBJ2-3, with D possibly being TRBD1 or TRBD2 (5 bases each). Trimming pared 6 bases from V and 4 bases from J, leaving 20 bases between. Germline lookup yields CDR1 LNHDA and CDR2 SQIVND (reference sequence). The CDR3 consists of 16 residues.

The CDR3 spells CASSDSDRRINEKLFF. In DNA form, the CDR3 reads TGTGCCAGCAGTGATTCGGACAGGAGGATTAATGAAAAACTGTTTTTT. The chain carries TRBV6-5 and TRBJ1-4, with TRBD1 matching over 7 bases. Germline V gene data show CDR1 as MNHEY and CDR2 as SVGAGI. The CDR3 totals 16 residues. After removal of 5 bases from V and 4 bases from J, the junction contained 10 bases not matched to a gene.

The gene calls are TRBV20-1 and TRBJ2-2, with a possible D match to TRBD1 (5 bases). Germline loops: CDR1 DFQATT, CDR2 SNEGSKA (reference sequence). There are 13 residues in the CDR3. Trimming pared 5 bases from V and 6 bases from J, leaving 13 bases between. CDR3 residues: CSALYRGSGELFF. Written as DNA, the CDR3 is TGCAGTGCTCTATATAGGGGATCCGGGGAGCTGTTTTTT.

V usage is TRBV20-1 and J usage is TRBJ2-5, with a tentative D call TRBD2 (6 bases). The last part of the DNA fits TRBJ2-1 better; the J call may be wrong. The CDR3 runs 14 residues. Germline V gene data show CDR1 as DFQATT and CDR2 as SNEGSKA (reference sequence). For the CDR3, the DNA is TGCAGGGTCTTCTCCGGGAGTTTCTACAATGAGCAGTTCTTC. Translated: CRVFSGSFYNEQFF.

The chain couples TRBV7-2 to TRBJ1-1, with a tentative D call TRBD1 (6 bases). The CDR3 sequence is 14 residues long. V dropped 6 bases and J dropped 6 bases, with 17 bases sitting between them. CDR1 and CDR2 from the germline V gene are SGHTA and FQGNSA. Here the CDR3 reads CASRPGALLAEAFF. The DNA of the CDR3 is TGTGCCAGCAGGCCAGGGGCGCTCTTAGCTGAAGCTTTCTTT.

The V and J genes are TRBV7-2 and TRBJ2-7; TRBD2 aligns across 11 bases. The germline CDR1 and CDR2 sequences are SGHTA and FQGNSA. The V segment lost 1 base and the J segment 2 bases; nucleotides outside the gene matches: 4. This CDR3 contains 16 residues. The CDR3, as DNA: TGTGCCAGCAGCTTAGGCGCACTAGCGGGGGCCTACGAGCAGTACTTC. The encoded protein is CASSLGALAGAYEQYF.

This clonotype was counted between two and nine times. The chain couples TRBV18 to TRBJ2-5, with 9 bases matching TRBD2. Judging by the DNA end, TRBJ2-1 fits better; the J call may be wrong. Looked up from germline, CDR1 is KGHSH and CDR2 is LQKENI. This CDR3 is built from 14 residues. In nucleotides, the CDR3 is TGTGCCAGCTCCCCCGGGACTAGCATCGATGAGCAGTTCTTC. Translated: CASSPGTSIDEQFF.

Ten or more counts support this clonotype. The J gene is TRBJ2-3, the V gene TRBV9; 9 bases align to TRBD2. Per germline, CDR1 SGDLS and CDR2 YYNGEE. The CDR3 loop spans 16 amino acids. Losses at the gene ends were 0 bases for V and 6 bases for J; bases not matched to a gene: 8. The chain's CDR3 is CASSVGIAGAYDTQYF. In DNA, the CDR3 is TGTGCCAGCAGCGTAGGGATAGCGGGGGCCTATGATACGCAGTATTTT.

The genes are TRBV10-3 and TRBJ1-4; unclear D gene. The CDR3 runs 13 residues. V lost 0 bases and J lost 8, with 7 bases in between. CDR1 and CDR2 (germline): ENHRY, SYGVKD. The CDR3 loop is CAISESPWEKLFF. Here the CDR3 DNA reads TGTGCCATCAGTGAGTCCCCCTGGGAAAAACTGTTTTTT.

Of note for this clonotype: Its ends do not fully match the called genes, so a read error is possible. The chain joins TRBV11-3 to TRBJ2-3; D unresolved. Germline loops: CDR1 SGHNT, CDR2 YENEEA. The CDR3 covers 15 residues. The CDR3 DNA follows: TGTGCCAGCAGCCTAGACTCTGGAACAATGGGGACGCAGTATTTT. As protein: CASSLDSGTMGTQYF.

This clonotype occurred a few times. The chain recombines TRBV5-5 with TRBJ1-6; unclear D gene. This CDR3 is built from 14 residues. Deletions cut 2 bases from V and 10 bases from J, with 13 bases between. Germline V gives CDR1 SGHKS, CDR2 YYEKEE (reference sequence). The CDR3 loop is CASSFVDPKSPLHF. The CDR3 DNA reads as TGTGCCAGCAGCTTCGTAGACCCCAAGTCACCCCTCCACTTT.

With respect to this clonotype: The conserved phenylalanine or tryptophan normally closing the CDR3 is absent here, so this likely arose from a read error. V gene TRBV11-2 combines with J gene TRBJ2-1; a weak D match, TRBD1 (5 bases). This CDR3 region has 14 residues. Deletions cut 5 bases from V and 0 bases from J, with 8 bases between. Per germline, CDR1 SGHAT and CDR2 FQNNGV. The CDR3 region is CASSPGYSYNEQFL. CDR3 in DNA: TGTGCCAGCAGCCCAGGGTACTCCTACAATGAGCAGTTCCTC.

The sample holds a few counts of this clonotype. This chain connects TRBV3-1 to TRBJ1-1; 9 positions agree with TRBD1. Germline loops: CDR1 LGHDT, CDR2 YNNKEL (reference sequence). The CDR3 extends over 15 amino acids. The V segment lost 1 base and the J segment 5 bases; nucleotides outside the gene matches: 5. This CDR3 is CASSQGDRARTEAFF. DNA of the CDR3: TGTGCCAGCAGCCAAGGGGACAGGGCGAGAACTGAAGCTTTCTTT.

The CDR3 spells CASSSGQATGELFF. The DNA of the CDR3 is TGCGCCAGCAGCTCCGGACAGGCCACCGGGGAGCTGTTTTTT. The chain is built from TRBV5-1 and TRBJ2-2; the match to TRBD1 covers 7 bases. V shed 3 bases and J 4 bases; nucleotides not matched to a gene: 3. This CDR3 region has 14 residues. Germline loops: CDR1 SGHRS, CDR2 YFSETQ.

The chain carries TRBV5-1 and TRBJ2-1, with TRBD1 matching over 10 bases. Germline V gene data show CDR1 as SGHRS and CDR2 as YFSETQ. The junction had 6 bases not matched to a gene; V was cut back by 4 bases and J by 8 bases. This CDR3 is 14 amino acids long. Here the CDR3 DNA reads TGCGCCAGCAGCACGGGACAGGGGAGTGATGAGCAGTTCTTC. Its protein product is CASSTGQGSDEQFF.